This T cell receptor (beta chain) is from a study of T-cell reconstitution after alpha-beta-depleted transplantation in children. Regarding the study as a whole: Surviving recipient T cells and thymic progenitors underlay high day-60 TCRbeta diversity in some patients. One year after transplant, T-cell counts and diversity came mostly from newly produced T cells. Two months or so post-transplant, alpha-beta T cells reportedly derived from several hundred expanded graft clones.

This clonotype was detected many times. Its target is not known. The CDR3 has 13 residues. Germline lookup yields CDR1 MRHNA and CDR2 SNTAGT. Trimming stripped 6 bases from V and 5 bases from J, with 11 bases between. Unique molecular identifiers were used in preparing the TCRbeta library. TCRdb reanalysed the PCR reads using MiXCR and keeps one entry per CDR3 protein. The table records roughly 670,000 distinct CDR3 sequences, around 14% of them present only once. This material consisted of PBMCs, taken before TCRalphabeta/CD19-depleted stem cell transplant. The TCR sequence derives from a girl aged 2 to 9 with congenital amegakaryocytic thrombocytopenia, due to receive a stem cell transplant. This rearrangement joins TRBV6-4 to TRBJ2-1; a weak D match, TRBD2 (5 bases). The CDR3 nucleotides read TGTGCCAGCAGCCTACGGGAAGACAATGAGCAGTTCTTC. It is translated as CASSLREDNEQFF.